This T cell receptor (beta chain) was identified during a study of blood T cell repertoires in COVID-19. Whole-study context: Both acute and convalescent COVID-19 samples were obtained from the United States, Italy and Spain. T cells, B-cell-depleted T cells, or PBMCs supplied cDNA or gDNA.

The V and J ends lost 3 bases and 2 bases, in that order; junction bases with no gene match: 9. The germline gives CDR1 SGHNT, CDR2 YYREEE (reference sequence). The CDR3 is made up of 16 amino acids. In the original analysis: Nucleated cell counts were estimated from reference gene primer amplification. The table came from immunoSEQ multiplex PCR; TCRdb's copy has only in-frame clones and leaves some out. V and J calls and clone size are given by that table; D and trimming were obtained from the DNA. Of 69,000 or so clones listed, roughly 80% are singletons. The V call is TRBV5-4, the J call TRBJ2-5; 8 bases line up with TRBD2. This sequence originates from an elderly woman with acute or convalescent COVID-19. Material for sequencing was peripheral blood. The CDR3 loop reads CASSWGRGARQETQYF. DNA for the CDR3: TGTGCCAGCAGCTGGGGGCGGGGGGCCAGACAAGAGACCCAGTACTTC.